A selection of T cell receptor beta chains follows, all from one sample in a study of blood T cells in healthy people across ages. TCRdb processed the 5' RACE reads anew with MiXCR; each CDR3 protein has one entry. The table has 1.6 million or so distinct CDR3 sequences, approximately 32% seen once. The sample comprised blood. These receptors came from a woman aged 25 to 45 in good health. Each CDR3 is given with its conserved first and last residue. The D gene is left open where the match is weak. The listing skips clone size in some rows; elsewhere it reads once, few, many or a size class.

v_gene: TRBV29-1
d_gene: TRBD2
j_gene: TRBJ2-5
abundance: many
CDR3aa: CSVDGLALGETQYF
CDR3nt: TGCAGCGTCGACGGACTAGCGCTTGGGGAGACCCAGTACTTC

v_gene: TRBV7-2
d_gene: TRBD2
j_gene: TRBJ2-7
abundance: NA
CDR3aa: CASSFSGGDYEQYF
CDR3nt: TGTGCCAGCAGCTTTAGCGGGGGAGACTACGAGCAGTACTTC

v_gene: TRBV20-1
d_gene: TRBD2
j_gene: TRBJ2-4
abundance: few
CDR3aa: CSASPPSGRENIQYF
CDR3nt: TGCAGTGCTAGTCCACCTAGCGGGAGAGAAAACATTCAGTACTTC

v_gene: TRBV20-1
d_gene: TRBD1
j_gene: TRBJ1-2
abundance: few
CDR3aa: CSARGLQGVPYGYTF
CDR3nt: TGCAGTGCTAGAGGGCTCCAGGGGGTTCCTTATGGCTACACCTTC

v_gene: TRBV5-1
d_gene: NA
j_gene: TRBJ1-1
abundance: NA
CDR3aa: CASRPQGGEAGEAFF
CDR3nt: TGCGCCAGCAGACCCCAGGGCGGTGAGGCTGGGGAAGCTTTCTTT

v_gene: TRBV5-1
d_gene: NA
j_gene: TRBJ2-5
abundance: few
CDR3aa: CASSLKGLLGGETQYF
CDR3nt: TGCGCCAGCAGCTTGAAGGGTCTCCTGGGGGGAGAGACCCAGTACTTC

v_gene: TRBV20-1
d_gene: TRBD1
j_gene: TRBJ2-3
abundance: NA
CDR3aa: CSGRGTGGWDTQYF
CDR3nt: TGCAGTGGTAGAGGGACAGGGGGTTGGGATACGCAGTATTTT

v_gene: TRBV5-1
d_gene: TRBD1
j_gene: TRBJ1-4
abundance: NA
CDR3aa: CASRKGQAATNEKLFF
CDR3nt: TGCGCCAGCAGGAAAGGACAGGCTGCAACTAATGAAAAACTGTTTTTT

v_gene: TRBV7-8
d_gene: TRBD2
j_gene: TRBJ2-7
abundance: few
CDR3aa: CASSLGGGRIPYEQYF
CDR3nt: TGTGCCAGCAGCTTAGGGGGGGGTAGGATCCCCTACGAGCAGTACTTC

v_gene: TRBV28
d_gene: TRBD1
j_gene: TRBJ1-2
abundance: NA
CDR3aa: CASSKDRGGYTF
CDR3nt: TGTGCCAGCAGTAAGGACAGGGGAGGCTACACCTTC

v_gene: TRBV4-2
d_gene: TRBD2
j_gene: TRBJ2-3
abundance: NA
CDR3aa: CASSQGLAGGPRDTQYF
CDR3nt: TGTGCCAGCAGCCAGGGTCTAGCGGGAGGGCCCCGAGATACGCAGTATTTT

v_gene: TRBV28
d_gene: NA
j_gene: TRBJ2-7
abundance: NA
CDR3aa: CASSTPGATLRKQYF
CDR3nt: TGTGCCAGCAGCACCCCCGGTGCTACCCTTCGCAAGCAGTACTTC

v_gene: TRBV15
d_gene: TRBD2
j_gene: TRBJ2-1
abundance: NA
CDR3aa: CATRPRGLAGFRFF
CDR3nt: TGTGCCACACGGCCACGGGGACTAGCGGGGTTCCGGTTCTTC

v_gene: TRBV5-1
d_gene: NA
j_gene: TRBJ2-2
abundance: few
CDR3aa: CASSLAPGLQAELFF
CDR3nt: TGCGCCAGCAGCTTGGCACCGGGGCTCCAGGCGGAGCTGTTTTTT